This T cell receptor beta chain was recorded in a study of cytomegalovirus exposure and HLA in healthy donors. The CDR3 spans 15 residues. The germline V gene has CDR1 MNHNS and CDR2 SASEGT. Trimming removed 9 bases from V and 0 bases from J; junction bases left unmatched: 7. The data were produced by immunoSEQ multiplex PCR, yet TCRdb's version contains in-frame clones alone and is incomplete. Among around 300,000 clones listed, 87% were seen once. This rearrangement joins TRBV6-1 to TRBJ2-7, with 11 bases fitting TRBD2. The sequence derives from a woman aged 30 to 39 in good health and CMV-seropositive. Sequenced: PBMCs. CDR3 amino acids: CASSTGTSGSYEQYF. DNA of the CDR3: TGTGCCAGTAGTACCGGGACTAGCGGCTCCTACGAGCAGTACTTC.